Here is one TCR beta chain with its context. Its antigen is not yet known. No base qualities exist here, and no much larger clone lies one base off it. The immunoSEQ Assay, a bias-controlled multiplex PCR, was used to amplify TCRbeta CDR3 regions from genomic DNA. The published analysis was carried out like this. Within the assay, amplification of reference gene primers was used to estimate how many nucleated cells each sample contained. Sequence reads were collapsed and filtered to measure the absolute abundance of every unique TCRbeta CDR3 rearrangement. For each sample, productive Simpson clonality was calculated as the square root of Simpson's diversity index over productive rearrangements. Drawn from immuneACCESS, this table holds only the in-frame rearrangements with V and J called that TCRdb kept. Clones are partly lost; checked studies trace under half to an unresolved V gene and leave the rest unexplained. The V and J calls and the clone size are those of that table, but D and trimming were determined from the DNA. Across this sample there are over 130,000 clones, with 80% to 85% seen only once. Roughly 8.7% of the sample lies in the top ten.

The data derive from a study of blood T cell repertoires in COVID-19 (dated by TCRdb to the early 2020s). General notes on the study: Samples from collaborators originated in the United States, Italy and Spain and spanned both the acute and convalescent phases of COVID-19. The material from the prospective study consisted of cDNA or gDNA derived from T cells, B-cell-depleted T cells, or PBMCs. Subjects who had been exposed to COVID-19, were actively infected with it, or had recovered from it provided the deeply sampled blood TCRbeta repertoires that made up the dataset. The repertoires were released in a freely available public database intended as a resource for research on the immune response to SARS-CoV-2. Samples were obtained from the ongoing ImmuneRACE study (first 160 participants) and from over 1,000 subjects provided by 6 global collaborators. A de-identified subject ID, COVID-19 status, age in years and sex were almost always included in the sample metadata. Where available, HLA class I and class II types were obtained from metadata supplied by the sample provider rather than from assay-based typing.

One collaborating source in Seattle enrolled patients during active infection and followed them longitudinally through the course of disease. Each collaborating institution followed its own protocols to collect whole blood in K2EDTA tubes. Collaborator samples were shipped for TCRbeta analysis as frozen whole blood, isolated PBMCs, or DNA extracted from either sample type. Inclusive of the bounding cysteine and phenylalanine, the CDR3 is 14 residues long. Just the 42-base CDR3 DNA is kept, in frame starting at base 1. V is pruned by 6 bases and J by 7 bases, leaving 8 bases of the junction without a gene match. Per the germline V gene, SNHLY is the CDR1 and FYNNEI is the CDR2. Beyond this particular receptor, the publication reports: How much clinical and demographic metadata was included differed by source and by participant, and the metadata was provided uncurated.

The TCR sequence derives from a young man with COVID-19, enrolled during active disease. The rearrangement combines TRBV2 with TRBJ2-4; TRBD1 lines up with 8 middle nucleotides. Specimen: peripheral blood. In nucleotides, the sequence is TGTGCCAGCAGCTTCCAAGGACAGGGTAACATTCAGTACTTC. The encoded protein is CASSFQGQGNIQYF.